These T cell receptor beta chains were read from a single sample in a study of cytomegalovirus exposure and HLA in healthy donors. This table comes from immunoSEQ multiplex PCR, and its TCRdb copy is limited to in-frame clones, with some not included. The sample consists of about 140,000 clones, 75% of them appearing once. Sequencing was done on a sample of PBMCs. The receptors were gathered from a man aged 18 to 30 in good health and CMV-seropositive. The CDR3 runs from the conserved cysteine through the conserved F or W. The order of the fields is CDR3 protein, CDR3 DNA, D gene, J gene, V gene, clone size. D genes are given only for firm matches. Rows give clone size only sometimes, using once, few, many, or a class for an expanded clone.

cdr3_aa: CASSATTSGRVTGELFF
cdr3_nt: TGTGCCAGCAGCGCCACGACTAGCGGGCGGGTCACCGGGGAGCTGTTTTTT
d_call: TRBD2
j_call: TRBJ2-2
v_call: TRBV7-9
clone_size: -

cdr3_aa: CASSSYRGGQPQHF
cdr3_nt: TGTGCCAGTAGTTCCTACAGGGGTGGTCAGCCCCAGCATTTT
d_call: TRBD1
j_call: TRBJ1-5
v_call: TRBV19
clone_size: -

cdr3_aa: CASSHTREVYYEQYF
cdr3_nt: TGTGCCAGCAGTCACACACGGGAGGTATACTACGAGCAGTACTTC
d_call: TRBD2
j_call: TRBJ2-7
v_call: TRBV28
clone_size: -

cdr3_aa: CASSEKRNFGQETQYF
cdr3_nt: TGTGCCAGCAGTGAAAAGAGGAATTTTGGGCAAGAGACCCAGTACTTC
d_call: -
j_call: TRBJ2-5
v_call: TRBV6-1
clone_size: -

cdr3_aa: CASSQGVRGRGTDTQYF
cdr3_nt: TGCGCCAGCAGCCAAGGCGTTCGGGGGAGGGGCACAGATACGCAGTATTTT
d_call: TRBD2
j_call: TRBJ2-3
v_call: TRBV4-1
clone_size: -

cdr3_aa: CASSEGAFRRFF
cdr3_nt: TGTGCCAGCAGCGAGGGGGCCTTTCGCCGGTTCTTC
d_call: TRBD1
j_call: TRBJ2-1
v_call: TRBV7-9
clone_size: -

cdr3_aa: CASSQDPQREGQYEQYF
cdr3_nt: TGCGCCAGCAGCCAAGATCCCCAGCGGGAGGGCCAATACGAGCAGTACTTC
d_call: TRBD2
j_call: TRBJ2-7
v_call: TRBV4-1
clone_size: -

cdr3_aa: CASSSVIGLASTDTQYF
cdr3_nt: TGCGCCAGCAGCTCGGTAATTGGACTAGCTAGCACAGATACGCAGTATTTT
d_call: TRBD2
j_call: TRBJ2-3
v_call: TRBV5-1
clone_size: -

cdr3_aa: CASSRDRGPTDTQYF
cdr3_nt: TGCGCCAGCAGCCGGGACAGGGGGCCCACAGATACGCAGTATTTT
d_call: TRBD1
j_call: TRBJ2-3
v_call: TRBV10-1
clone_size: -

cdr3_aa: CASSYSRGDTGELFF
cdr3_nt: TGTGCCAGCAGTTACTCCAGGGGAGACACCGGGGAGCTGTTTTTT
d_call: -
j_call: TRBJ2-2
v_call: TRBV6-5
clone_size: -

cdr3_aa: CASSTEGALNQPQHF
cdr3_nt: TGTGCCAGCAGCACCGAAGGGGCCCTCAATCAGCCCCAGCATTTT
d_call: -
j_call: TRBJ1-5
v_call: TRBV9
clone_size: -

cdr3_aa: CASSLQPSGSRYEQYF
cdr3_nt: TGTGCCAGCAGCCTTCAACCCAGCGGGTCCCGCTACGAGCAGTACTTC
d_call: -
j_call: TRBJ2-7
v_call: TRBV7-8
clone_size: few

cdr3_aa: CASSLLTGDTEAFF
cdr3_nt: TGTGCCAGCAGTTTACTCACAGGGGACACTGAAGCTTTCTTT
d_call: TRBD1
j_call: TRBJ1-1
v_call: TRBV6-1
clone_size: -

cdr3_aa: CASTTTSGGTGELFF
cdr3_nt: TGCGCCAGCACCACGACTAGCGGGGGCACCGGGGAGCTGTTTTTT
d_call: TRBD2
j_call: TRBJ2-2
v_call: TRBV5-1
clone_size: -

cdr3_aa: CASSVDRGKETQYF
cdr3_nt: TGTGCCAGCAGCGTGGACAGGGGGAAAGAGACCCAGTACTTC
d_call: TRBD1
j_call: TRBJ2-5
v_call: TRBV6-5
clone_size: -

cdr3_aa: CASSPAQGKGYTF
cdr3_nt: TGTGCCAGCTCACCAGCACAGGGAAAGGGCTACACCTTC
d_call: -
j_call: TRBJ1-2
v_call: TRBV18
clone_size: -

cdr3_aa: CAWSDLAGRHEQYF
cdr3_nt: TGTGCCTGGAGTGATCTAGCGGGACGTCACGAGCAGTACTTC
d_call: TRBD2
j_call: TRBJ2-7
v_call: TRBV30
clone_size: -

cdr3_aa: CASSPPVSTYNEQFF
cdr3_nt: TGTGCCAGCTCACCACCGGTAAGCACCTACAATGAGCAGTTCTTC
d_call: -
j_call: TRBJ2-1
v_call: TRBV18
clone_size: -

cdr3_aa: CASSSTTGAGGYTF
cdr3_nt: TGTGCCAGCAGCTCGACGACAGGGGCGGGTGGCTACACCTTC
d_call: TRBD1
j_call: TRBJ1-2
v_call: TRBV7-3
clone_size: -

cdr3_aa: CASSVVLAGLDEQFF
cdr3_nt: TGTGCCAGCAGCGTAGTTCTAGCGGGATTAGATGAGCAGTTCTTC
d_call: TRBD2
j_call: TRBJ2-1
v_call: TRBV9
clone_size: -

cdr3_aa: CASSLSAGSSYEQYF
cdr3_nt: TGTGCCAGCAGTTTATCTGCCGGGAGCTCCTACGAGCAGTACTTC
d_call: -
j_call: TRBJ2-7
v_call: TRBV28
clone_size: -

cdr3_aa: CASTRTGGEAEAFF
cdr3_nt: TGTGCCAGCACTAGGACAGGGGGCGAGGCTGAAGCTTTCTTT
d_call: TRBD1
j_call: TRBJ1-1
v_call: TRBV6-6
clone_size: few

cdr3_aa: CASSRQPYSNQPQHF
cdr3_nt: TGTGCCAGCAGTCGACAGCCCTATAGCAATCAGCCCCAGCATTTT
d_call: -
j_call: TRBJ1-5
v_call: TRBV6-5
clone_size: -

cdr3_aa: CARSGRTASGANVLTF
cdr3_nt: TGTGCCCGTAGCGGGCGGACAGCCTCTGGGGCCAACGTCCTGACTTTC
d_call: -
j_call: TRBJ2-6
v_call: TRBV19
clone_size: once

cdr3_aa: CASSVVLRYEQYF
cdr3_nt: TGTGCCAGCAGCGTAGTATTGAGGTACGAGCAGTACTTC
d_call: -
j_call: TRBJ2-7
v_call: TRBV9
clone_size: -

cdr3_aa: CASSSLGNSGTYEQYF
cdr3_nt: TGTGCCAGTAGTTCCTTGGGTAATAGCGGTACCTACGAGCAGTACTTC
d_call: -
j_call: TRBJ2-7
v_call: TRBV19
clone_size: -

cdr3_aa: CASRIGTGRIPGELFF
cdr3_nt: TGTGCCAGCAGGATCGGGACAGGGAGGATTCCCGGGGAGCTGTTTTTT
d_call: TRBD1
j_call: TRBJ2-2
v_call: TRBV6-6
clone_size: -

cdr3_aa: CASSSQGQGNYGYTF
cdr3_nt: TGTGCCAGCAGTTCCCAGGGACAGGGCAACTATGGCTACACCTTC
d_call: TRBD1
j_call: TRBJ1-2
v_call: TRBV28
clone_size: few

cdr3_aa: CASSYGRAGANVLTF
cdr3_nt: TGTGCCAGCAGCTACGGGCGGGCTGGGGCCAACGTCCTGACTTTC
d_call: -
j_call: TRBJ2-6
v_call: TRBV27
clone_size: -

cdr3_aa: CASSSPKGDYEQYF
cdr3_nt: TGTGCCAGCAGCTCCCCCAAGGGGGACTACGAGCAGTACTTC
d_call: -
j_call: TRBJ2-7
v_call: TRBV7-8
clone_size: -

cdr3_aa: CASSETGFSAYNSPLHF
cdr3_nt: TGCGCCAGCAGCGAGACGGGGTTCAGCGCCTATAATTCACCCCTCCACTTT
d_call: -
j_call: TRBJ1-6
v_call: TRBV10-2
clone_size: few

cdr3_aa: CAWSQGLAGETQYF
cdr3_nt: TGTGCCTGGAGCCAGGGACTAGCTGGAGAGACCCAGTACTTC
d_call: TRBD2
j_call: TRBJ2-5
v_call: TRBV30
clone_size: -

cdr3_aa: CASSSLAGGRYEQYF
cdr3_nt: TGTGCCAGCAGCTCCTTAGCGGGGGGCCGCTACGAGCAGTACTTC
d_call: TRBD2
j_call: TRBJ2-7
v_call: TRBV7-2
clone_size: -

cdr3_aa: CASSRNNRQGYGTDTQYF
cdr3_nt: TGTGCCAGCAGCCGGAACAACCGACAGGGTTATGGGACAGATACGCAGTATTTT
d_call: TRBD1
j_call: TRBJ2-3
v_call: TRBV7-9
clone_size: -

cdr3_aa: CASRWGLAGSHEQYF
cdr3_nt: TGTGCCAGCAGATGGGGGCTAGCGGGGAGCCACGAGCAGTACTTC
d_call: TRBD2
j_call: TRBJ2-7
v_call: TRBV28
clone_size: -

cdr3_aa: CASRQTGGDPNEQFF
cdr3_nt: TGTGCCAGCAGGCAAACGGGAGGGGATCCCAATGAGCAGTTCTTC
d_call: TRBD2
j_call: TRBJ2-1
v_call: TRBV7-2
clone_size: few

cdr3_aa: CASSTGGAGEAFF
cdr3_nt: TGTGCCAGCAGTACAGGGGGCGCGGGTGAAGCTTTCTTT
d_call: TRBD1
j_call: TRBJ1-1
v_call: TRBV28
clone_size: -

cdr3_aa: CASSLLAPSSYNEQFF
cdr3_nt: TGTGCCAGCAGCTTACTAGCACCGAGCTCCTACAATGAGCAGTTCTTC
d_call: -
j_call: TRBJ2-1
v_call: TRBV7-3
clone_size: once

cdr3_aa: CASSPRLAGNKDTQYF
cdr3_nt: TGTGCCAGCTCACCCAGACTAGCGGGAAATAAAGATACGCAGTATTTT
d_call: TRBD2
j_call: TRBJ2-3
v_call: TRBV18
clone_size: -

cdr3_aa: CAISAVYNYGYTF
cdr3_nt: TGTGCCATCAGTGCGGTTTATAACTATGGCTACACCTTC
d_call: -
j_call: TRBJ1-2
v_call: TRBV10-3
clone_size: -

cdr3_aa: CASSQDGGLGLNEQFF
cdr3_nt: TGCGCCAGCAGCCAAGATGGGGGACTGGGTCTTAATGAGCAGTTCTTC
d_call: -
j_call: TRBJ2-1
v_call: TRBV4-1
clone_size: few

cdr3_aa: CASSLSPGRDRLEAFF
cdr3_nt: TGTGCCAGCAGCTTGTCTCCCGGACGGGACAGGCTTGAAGCTTTCTTT
d_call: TRBD1
j_call: TRBJ1-1
v_call: TRBV5-8
clone_size: few

cdr3_aa: CASSLGAPASGANVLTF
cdr3_nt: TGTGCCAGCAGCTTAGGGGCTCCAGCGTCTGGGGCCAACGTCCTGACTTTC
d_call: -
j_call: TRBJ2-6
v_call: TRBV13
clone_size: -

cdr3_aa: CASSLAGAGYEQYF
cdr3_nt: TGTGCCAGCAGCCTAGCGGGAGCGGGCTACGAGCAGTACTTC
d_call: TRBD2
j_call: TRBJ2-7
v_call: TRBV13
clone_size: few

cdr3_aa: CASSTSGRRTGELFF
cdr3_nt: TGTGCCAGTTCCACTAGCGGGAGGAGGACCGGGGAGCTGTTTTTT
d_call: TRBD2
j_call: TRBJ2-2
v_call: TRBV2
clone_size: -

cdr3_aa: CASSGLADRDEQFF
cdr3_nt: TGTGCCAGTAGTGGTCTAGCGGATAGGGATGAGCAGTTCTTC
d_call: TRBD2
j_call: TRBJ2-1
v_call: TRBV19
clone_size: -

cdr3_aa: CASSRDNKNTIYF
cdr3_nt: TGTGCCAGCAGCCGGGACAACAAAAACACCATATATTTT
d_call: -
j_call: TRBJ1-3
v_call: TRBV16
clone_size: few

cdr3_aa: CASSPSNSGSKQMNTGELFF
cdr3_nt: TGTGCCAGCAGCCCCTCAAATAGCGGGTCTAAACAAATGAACACCGGGGAGCTGTTTTTT
d_call: -
j_call: TRBJ2-2
v_call: TRBV21-1
clone_size: -

cdr3_aa: CASSLRFEGGGRVYEQYF
cdr3_nt: TGTGCCAGCAGTTTAAGGTTCGAGGGAGGGGGACGGGTTTACGAGCAGTACTTC
d_call: -
j_call: TRBJ2-7
v_call: TRBV27
clone_size: -

cdr3_aa: CAWSKLAAYNEQFF
cdr3_nt: TGTGCCTGGAGTAAACTAGCGGCCTACAATGAGCAGTTCTTC
d_call: TRBD2
j_call: TRBJ2-1
v_call: TRBV30
clone_size: -

cdr3_aa: CASSTTSGGTQYF
cdr3_nt: TGTGCCAGCAGCACGACTAGCGGGGGGACCCAGTACTTC
d_call: TRBD2
j_call: TRBJ2-5
v_call: TRBV7-8
clone_size: -

cdr3_aa: CASRGQLNLNYNEQFF
cdr3_nt: TGTGCCAGCAGAGGACAGCTTAACCTCAACTACAATGAGCAGTTCTTC
d_call: -
j_call: TRBJ2-1
v_call: TRBV28
clone_size: -

cdr3_aa: CASSQGSSGGAKNIQYF
cdr3_nt: TGCGCCAGCAGCCAAGGTTCTAGCGGGGGAGCCAAAAACATTCAGTACTTC
d_call: TRBD2
j_call: TRBJ2-4
v_call: TRBV4-1
clone_size: -

cdr3_aa: CASSPNPTGPYEQYF
cdr3_nt: TGTGCCAGTAGTCCAAATCCAACAGGTCCCTACGAGCAGTACTTC
d_call: -
j_call: TRBJ2-7
v_call: TRBV19
clone_size: -

cdr3_aa: CASSYAAGRDAARNTQYF
cdr3_nt: TGTGCCAGCAGTTACGCGGCGGGGCGGGATGCAGCCCGAAATACGCAGTATTTT
d_call: -
j_call: TRBJ2-3
v_call: TRBV6-7
clone_size: -

cdr3_aa: CASSTGGTDTQYF
cdr3_nt: TGTGCCAGCAGTACAGGTGGCACAGATACGCAGTATTTT
d_call: -
j_call: TRBJ2-3
v_call: TRBV25-1
clone_size: -

cdr3_aa: CASSYITRTDTQYF
cdr3_nt: TGTGCCAGCAGTTACATAACCAGGACAGATACGCAGTATTTT
d_call: -
j_call: TRBJ2-3
v_call: TRBV6-6
clone_size: -

cdr3_aa: CASNRLASTDTQYF
cdr3_nt: TGTGCCAGCAATCGGCTAGCGAGCACAGATACGCAGTATTTT
d_call: -
j_call: TRBJ2-3
v_call: TRBV2
clone_size: -

cdr3_aa: CASGTGLSTDTQYF
cdr3_nt: TGCGCCAGCGGAACAGGGCTCTCCACAGATACGCAGTATTTT
d_call: -
j_call: TRBJ2-3
v_call: TRBV5-1
clone_size: -

cdr3_aa: CASRAGAAAYTF
cdr3_nt: TGTGCCAGCAGGGCAGGGGCCGCAGCCTACACCTTC
d_call: -
j_call: TRBJ1-2
v_call: TRBV6-5
clone_size: few